This is a list of T cell receptor beta chains from one sample in a study of blood T cell repertoires in COVID-19. Sequencing was performed with immunoSEQ multiplex PCR; in TCRdb, only in-frame clones are kept and a portion is missing. Of some 370,000 clones listed, around 87% were seen once; the top ten hold about 10%. The sequenced material came from peripheral blood. All receptors derive from a woman under 40 with COVID-19, enrolled during active disease. CDR3s include the opening cysteine and the closing phenylalanine or tryptophan. The D gene is left open where the match is weak. Clone size is shown for a subset of rows, as once, few, many or a class of expanded clone.

>TRBV5-4|.|TRBD2|TRBJ2-4
CASSFKLAGGTKNIQYF
TGTGCCAGCAGCTTTAAGCTAGCGGGAGGGACCAAAAACATTCAGTACTTC
>TRBV6-2/TRBV6-3|.|TRBD1|TRBJ2-3
CASSYRQGWADTQYF
TGTGCCAGCAGTTACCGACAGGGTTGGGCAGATACGCAGTATTTT
>TRBV12-3/TRBV12-4|few|.|TRBJ2-7
CASSQAGEQYF
TGTGCCAGCAGTCAGGCAGGGGAGCAGTACTTC
>TRBV5-1|few|.|TRBJ2-1
CASSLEGVGGRNEQFF
TGCGCCAGCAGCTTGGAGGGTGTGGGAGGCCGTAATGAGCAGTTCTTC
>TRBV30|.|TRBD1|TRBJ1-2
CAWSGADRGHYGYTF
TGTGCCTGGAGTGGGGCGGACAGGGGGCACTATGGCTACACCTTC
>TRBV6-5|.|.|TRBJ1-2
CASSYSQGNYGYTF
TGTGCCAGCAGTTACTCGCAGGGAAACTATGGCTACACCTTC
>TRBV5-4|.|.|TRBJ1-1
CASRPGGGQNTEAFF
TGTGCCAGCAGGCCTGGGGGGGGCCAGAACACTGAAGCTTTCTTT
>TRBV19|.|TRBD2|TRBJ2-3
CASSIGGGLIGADTQYF
TGTGCCAGTAGTATCGGGGGGGGACTCATAGGGGCTGATACGCAGTATTTT
>TRBV6-1|.|TRBD2|TRBJ2-1
CASSGLTSGRYNEQFF
TGTGCCAGCAGTGGACTGACTAGCGGGAGGTACAATGAGCAGTTCTTC
>TRBV10-3|once|TRBD1|TRBJ2-5
CAIRDPGQGETQYF
TGTGCCATCAGAGATCCGGGACAGGGGGAGACCCAGTACTTC
>TRBV9|few|.|TRBJ2-2
CASSVDARAGELFF
TGTGCCAGCAGCGTAGATGCGCGCGCCGGGGAGCTGTTTTTT
>TRBV10-1|.|TRBD2|TRBJ2-1
CASSYSGRGPYNEQFF
TGCGCCAGCAGCTATAGCGGGAGGGGCCCGTACAATGAGCAGTTCTTC
>TRBV5-1|.|.|TRBJ2-1
CASSSLNNEQFF
TGCGCCAGCAGCTCCTTAAACAATGAGCAGTTCTTC
>TRBV30|.|.|TRBJ1-5
CAWSKEGDQPQHF
TGTGCCTGGAGTAAGGAGGGAGATCAGCCCCAGCATTTT
>TRBV7-9|.|.|TRBJ1-1
CASSLAIQENTEAFF
TGTGCCAGCAGCTTAGCTATCCAGGAAAACACTGAAGCTTTCTTT
>TRBV5-1|.|TRBD1|TRBJ1-2
CASSQDRGAYGYTF
TGCGCCAGCAGCCAGGACAGGGGAGCCTATGGCTACACCTTC
>TRBV6-1|.|TRBD2|TRBJ2-1
CASSEPFRTSGRSSYNEQFF
TGTGCCAGCAGTGAACCGTTTAGGACTAGCGGGAGGAGCTCCTACAATGAGCAGTTCTTC
>TRBV11-2|.|.|TRBJ2-5
CASSLGGQALQETQYF
TGTGCCAGCAGCTTAGGAGGGCAGGCTTTACAAGAGACCCAGTACTTC
>TRBV19|.|.|TRBJ2-1
CASSIIRGDEQFF
TGTGCCAGTAGTATAATTCGCGGGGACGAGCAGTTCTTC
>TRBV2|.|TRBD1|TRBJ2-1
CASRGATGDSYNEQFF
TGTGCCAGCAGGGGGGCGACAGGGGACTCCTACAATGAGCAGTTCTTC
>TRBV4-1|.|TRBD1|TRBJ2-2
CASSQGDRRTGELFF
TGCGCCAGCAGCCAAGGGGACAGGAGAACCGGGGAGCTGTTTTTT
>TRBV10-2|.|.|TRBJ2-1
CASSESQQEYNEQFF
TGCGCCAGCAGTGAGTCGCAACAGGAGTACAATGAGCAGTTCTTC
>TRBV4-1|.|TRBD1|TRBJ2-7
CASSQGVGDRLDERYF
TGCGCCAGCAGCCAAGGCGTAGGGGACAGATTAGACGAGCGGTACTTC
>TRBV4-2|.|TRBD1|TRBJ1-2
CASSHTGGRKGYGYTF
TGTGCCAGCAGTCATACAGGGGGGCGAAAGGGCTATGGCTACACCTTC
>TRBV5-4|.|.|TRBJ1-3
CASTSGGGRGGNTIYF
TGTGCCAGTACGAGTGGTGGCGGGAGGGGTGGAAACACCATATATTTT
>TRBV2|.|TRBD2|TRBJ2-3
CASSLAGGGTDTQYF
TGTGCCAGCAGTCTAGCGGGAGGAGGCACAGATACGCAGTATTTT